This T cell receptor beta chain was identified during a study of CD8 T cells in Susac syndrome. RNA, at roughly 0.45 to 1 ug, was reverse transcribed with random hexamers. The TCR beta CDR3 was amplified by immunoSEQ multiplex PCR across 54 Vbeta, 13 Jbeta. TCRdb fed the immunoSEQ multiplex PCR reads into MiXCR, producing one record per CDR3 protein. This sample has about 180,000 distinct CDR3 sequences, with around 96% found just once. In blood CD8+ and CD4+ T cells, TCR beta underwent sequencing. CD8+ and CD4+ T cells were negatively isolated; TEMRA cells were FACS-enriched. Germline CDR1 and CDR2: KGHDR and SFDVKD. V lost 3 bases, J lost 4 bases, and 21 bases lay in between. The CDR3 contains 18 residues.

The sample was CD4+ T cells from PBMCs. The chain is built from TRBV24-1 and TRBJ2-1, with D possibly TRBD1 on 6 matching bases. The sequence derives from a human donor with Susac syndrome. The DNA for the CDR3 is TGTGCCACCAGTGATCCCAGCCGTCCTGGGACACCGTACAATGAGCAGTTCTTC. Translated: CATSDPSRPGTPYNEQFF.